Listed below are T cell receptor beta chains from one sample, sequenced in a study of T cells in Graves' hyperthyroidism and ophthalmopathy. MiXCR, run by TCRdb on the multiplex PCR reads, gives a single entry per CDR3 protein. Of over 120,000 distinct CDR3 sequences detected, approximately 20% appear once; the ten largest clones hold around 70%. Sequenced: blood. The source of these receptors is a woman between 45 and 60 years old with Graves' hyperthyroidism that later progressed to Graves' ophthalmopathy. CDR3s leave out the opening cysteine and the closing phenylalanine or tryptophan.

j_call,v_call,cdr3_aa
TRBJ1-6,TRBV28,ASSPGGITNSPLH
TRBJ2-6,TRBV6-5,ASSSSSGANVLT
TRBJ1-1,TRBV2,ASRATENTEAF
TRBJ2-7,TRBV19,ASSMGLGGFIEQY
TRBJ1-5,TRBV27,ASSFRDSNQPQH
TRBJ2-7,TRBV9,ASSVGDSLYEQY
TRBJ1-2,TRBV3-1,ASSYGQYGYT
TRBJ2-7,TRBV7-2,ASSLVRTPDEQY
TRBJ2-1,TRBV7-2,ASSLTSGGVDEQF
TRBJ2-5,TRBV5-6,ASSPDGTGIGTQY
TRBJ2-5,TRBV5-1,ASSFGPTATQETQY
TRBJ2-1,TRBV9,ASSVAVGSSYNEQF
TRBJ2-7,TRBV20-1,SATIPSGTYEQY
TRBJ1-3,TRBV9,ASSDPLTGPYSGNTIY
TRBJ2-1,TRBV18,ASSPAGYNEQF
TRBJ2-1,TRBV19,ASSVDRVYNEQF
TRBJ2-2,TRBV28,ASSLTGGWTGELF
TRBJ2-5,TRBV27,ASSLGVEGRETQY
TRBJ2-1,TRBV3-1,ASSRLGVAYNEQF
TRBJ2-1,TRBV10-3,AIGTGVNEQF
TRBJ1-4,TRBV2,ASRQDGYNEKLF
TRBJ2-7,TRBV20-1,SAAGPRGEQY
TRBJ1-3,TRBV30,AWNPTGGSGNTIY
TRBJ1-1,TRBV19,ASSISSGTEAF
TRBJ2-3,TRBV20-1,SARDGTGTGTDTQY
TRBJ1-1,TRBV6-1,ASTNGGQGGNTEAF
TRBJ2-3,TRBV6-6,ASSYSGTGNVDTQY
TRBJ2-2,TRBV27,ASSFGGQTGELF
TRBJ2-1,TRBV12-3/TRBV12-4,ASSLSGGGNEQF
TRBJ1-4,TRBV20-1,SARDTVRGRGEKLF
TRBJ2-1,TRBV28,ASSSPTGLAGVDEQF
TRBJ2-3,TRBV27,ASSGQGRDTQY
TRBJ2-7,TRBV19,ASSRTADDSYEQY
TRBJ2-7,TRBV20-1,SARDPTIIYEQY
TRBJ2-7,TRBV28,ASTVYRGYEQY
TRBJ2-4,TRBV19,ASSRDSGANIQY
TRBJ2-5,TRBV6-2/TRBV6-3,ASTLSGSSKTQY
TRBJ1-2,TRBV7-9,ASSPSGTGNADGYT
TRBJ1-1,TRBV6-1,ASSGRTLNTEAF
TRBJ2-5,TRBV20-1,SARVTAGETQY
TRBJ1-1,TRBV11-2,ASSFVEGAEAF
TRBJ2-3,TRBV30,AWRVGQASTDAQY
TRBJ2-5,TRBV3-1,ASSLGNRGQY
TRBJ2-7,TRBV6-1,ASSDVQGAYEQY
TRBJ2-3,TRBV5-1,ASSGQGATDTQY
TRBJ2-2,TRBV7-3,ASSLASGNTGELF
TRBJ2-2,TRBV6-5,ASSYEVPGVPDRALGELF
TRBJ2-3,TRBV6-1,ASRPQGLNTDTQY
TRBJ2-1,TRBV28,ASRQGGSSYNEQF
TRBJ1-2,TRBV19,ASSIQMTGADYGYT
TRBJ1-5,TRBV27,ASRQGSSNQPQH
TRBJ2-7,TRBV20-1,SASGRGSRDRGSYEQY
TRBJ2-7,TRBV27,ASGEPLAPSYEQY